This entry concerns a single TCR beta chain. This clone was observed a handful of times. Its antigen is unknown. Base-call qualities are not available, and no considerably larger clone is one nucleotide away. From its cysteine to its phenylalanine, the CDR3 spans 13 amino acids. This entry keeps only the CDR3 DNA: 39 bases, framed from base 1. The V end loses 6 bases and the J end loses 5 bases, and a stretch of 13 bases separates them. Looking up the germline V gene (reference sequence) yields CDR1 WNHNN and CDR2 SYGVQD. The immunoSEQ Assay, a bias-controlled multiplex PCR, was used to amplify TCRbeta CDR3 regions from genomic DNA. The paper's data handling went like this. Nucleated cell counts per sample were estimated from amplification of reference gene primers within the assay. To quantify the absolute abundance of each unique TCRbeta CDR3 rearrangement, sequence reads were collapsed and filtered. For each sample, productive Simpson clonality was calculated by taking the square root of Simpson's diversity index across productive rearrangements. Held by TCRdb, this immuneACCESS table contains in-frame sequences only and omits some clones. Under half of the omission traces to an unresolved V gene where checked; the cause of the rest is unknown. Clone size and V and J calls were adopted from that table, with D and trimming inferred from the DNA. The sample table holds around 100,000 clones, of which approximately 84% were seen once. The ten most abundant clones make up around 4.5% of the sample.

The data originate from a study of blood T cell repertoires in COVID-19 (TCRdb year 2020). Study-wide context: Samples covering the acute and convalescent phases of COVID-19 were provided by collaborators in the United States, Italy and Spain. The sample metadata nearly always contained a de-identified subject ID, COVID-19 status, age in years and sex. Where available, HLA class I and class II types were taken from metadata supplied by the sample provider and were not determined by assay-based typing. Subjects who had been exposed to COVID-19, were actively infected with it, or had recovered from it provided the deeply sampled blood TCRbeta repertoires that made up the dataset. The repertoires were made available in a free public database intended to serve as a resource for research on the immune response to SARS-CoV-2. Samples came from the ongoing ImmuneRACE study (first 160 participants) plus 1,254 subjects from 6 global collaborators. The material from the prospective study consisted of cDNA or gDNA derived from T cells, B-cell-depleted T cells, or PBMCs.

Collaborating institutions collected whole blood in K2EDTA tubes following their own protocols. Collaborator samples were shipped for TCRbeta analysis as frozen whole blood, isolated PBMCs, or DNA extracted from either sample type. General findings and caveats noted by the study authors: How much clinical and demographic metadata was included differed by source and by participant, and the metadata was provided uncurated.

Recombination linked TRBV10-1 to TRBJ2-5; the best D guess is TRBD2, with 6 bases matching. This sequence was found in a human donor in a cohort sampled during active COVID-19. The source material was peripheral blood. The sequenced DNA: TGCGCCAGCAGGAGGGGCCGGGAGGAGACCCAGTACTTC. This encodes CASRRGREETQYF.